This TCR beta chain stems from a study of vaccination effects on CD4 cells after COVID-19. Sequencing followed a ViraFEST assay step that expanded antigen-specific CD4+ T cells with viral peptide pools. Following an approximately 9-day culture, CD4+ T cells were purified. It was two doses of either the BNT162b2 or mRNA-1273 vaccine that participants received. Nucleocapsid antibody tests were negative, and the vaccine recipients had no prior SARS-CoV-2 infection. On this clone itself: The antigen is unknown.

TCRdb keeps only in-frame clones here, not all; method: immunoSEQ multiplex PCR. Of 25,000 to 35,000 clones listed, about 66% are singletons. In germline, CDR1 is SGHRS, CDR2 YFSETQ. There are 15 residues in the CDR3. V was pared by 7 bases and J by 7 bases, with 12 bases of the junction left unmatched. V and J are TRBV5-1 and TRBJ2-3, with 10 bases lining up with TRBD2. The sequence was obtained from a human donor who received a COVID-19 vaccine. The sample here was CD4+ T cells from PBMCs cultured with SARS-CoV-2 spike peptides, taken after COVID-19 vaccination. In nucleotides, the CDR3 is TGCGCCAGCCACCACGGGACTAGCGAGCAGCATACGCAGTATTTT. This translates into CASHHGTSEQHTQYF.